The next 12 T cell receptor beta chains were all read from a single sample in a study of circulating and synovial CD4+ cells in juvenile arthritis. Measured with immunoSEQ multiplex PCR; TCRdb has only the in-frame clones, and not every one. The profile covers more than 30,000 clones, with around 95% appearing a single time and roughly 3.1% taken by the ten largest. Sequences were obtained from CD4+ T cells from blood. These receptors came from a human donor with juvenile idiopathic arthritis.

The rearrangement joins TRBV11-2 to TRBJ2-3; no firm D call. The ends were cut back, 5 bases at V and 2 bases at J, with 14 bases in the middle. The germline gives CDR1 SGHAT, CDR2 FQNNGV. CDR3 length: 15 residues. CDR3 loop: CASSPGGLVTDTQYF. The CDR3, as DNA: TGTGCCAGCAGCCCCGGCGGCCTTGTCACAGATACGCAGTATTTT.

This sequence joins TRBV6-1 and TRBJ1-3; D is unclear. V was clipped by 4 bases and J by 0 bases, with 10 bases between them. Per the germline V gene, CDR1 is MNHNS and CDR2 is SASEGT. The CDR3 is 15 amino acids. CDR3 DNA sequence: TGTGCCAGCAGTGGACACTTATTCTCTGGAAACACCATATATTTT. As protein: CASSGHLFSGNTIYF.

This chain uses TRBV27 with TRBJ2-2; D not resolved. The V gene's germline CDR1 is MNHEY and CDR2 SMNVEV (reference sequence). Trimming stripped 3 bases from V and 0 bases from J, with 11 bases between. This CDR3 contains 16 residues. CDR3 protein: CASSFFYRANTGELFF. In nucleotides, the CDR3 is TGTGCCAGCAGTTTTTTCTACAGAGCGAACACCGGGGAGCTGTTTTTT.

The chain uses TRBV5-1 and TRBJ1-4; D may be TRBD1 (5 bases). Trimming left V 2 bases short and J 3 bases short, with 8 bases between. This CDR3 is 14 amino acids long. Germline V gene data show CDR1 as SGHRS and CDR2 as YFSETQ. CDR3 sequence reads: CASSLSGPNEKLFF. The CDR3 DNA reads as TGCGCCAGCAGCTTATCAGGGCCTAATGAAAAACTGTTTTTT. The full variable domain, rest sourced from reference TRBV5-1 and TRBJ1-4, is KAGVTQTPRYLIKTRGQQVTLSCSPISGHRSVSWYQQTPGQGLQFLFEYFSETQRNKGNFPGRFSGRQFSNSRSEMNVSTLELGDSALYLCASSLSGPNEKLFFGSGTQLSVL.

The CDR3 region is CASSLRTGGVYEQFF. CDR3 coding DNA: TGTGCCAGCAGCTTAAGGACAGGGGGCGTTTATGAGCAGTTCTTC. The genes are TRBV27 and TRBJ2-1; 11 bases fit TRBD1. The germline CDR1 and CDR2 sequences are MNHEY and SMNVEV (reference sequence). The trim removed 6 bases at V and 8 bases at J, leaving 9 bases unmatched. The CDR3 has 15 amino acids.

Points on this clone: Other DNA sequences in this sample translate to the same CDR3. The J gene is TRBJ1-3, the V gene TRBV6-1; D is ambiguous. CDR1 is MNHNS and CDR2 is SASEGT in the germline V gene. The V end lost 0 bases, the J end lost 3 bases, and 6 bases lay between the germline ends. This CDR3 comprises 14 residues. The CDR3 nucleotides read TGTGCCAGCAGTGAAGCGCGAAGTGGAAACACCATATATTTT. This translates into CASSEARSGNTIYF.

Written as DNA, the CDR3 is TGCGCCAGCAGCCCGACAGAAAGCCCATATAGCAATCAGCCCCAGCATTTT. Amino acid sequence: CASSPTESPYSNQPQHF. This chain joins TRBV4-1 and TRBJ1-5; D perhaps matches TRBD1 (5 bases). V lost 4 bases and J lost 0, with 16 bases in between. The CDR3 sequence is 17 residues long. CDR1 MGHRA and CDR2 YSYEKL come from the germline V gene.

In this sample, this clone turned up once. This chain links TRBV7-9 with TRBJ2-7, with 13 bases fitting TRBD2. V gave up 5 bases and J gave up 1 base; unmatched junction bases: 5. CDR3 length equals 16 residues. Germline lookup yields CDR1 SEHNR and CDR2 FQNEAQ (reference sequence). The CDR3 protein is CASSDGLAGVSYEQYF. The CDR3 DNA reads as TGTGCCAGCAGCGACGGACTAGCGGGGGTTTCCTACGAGCAGTACTTC. Combining the CDR3 with reference TRBV7-9 and TRBJ2-7 gives the whole variable domain DTGVSQNPRHKITKRGQNVTFRCDPISEHNRLYWYRQTLGQGPEFLTYFQNEAQLEKSRLLSDRFSAERPKGSFSTLEIQRTEQGDSAMYLCASSDGLAGVSYEQYFGPGTRLTVT.

This chain links TRBV1 with TRBJ2-1; the table's D call TRBD2 went unverified against the DNA. TRBV1 is an annotated pseudogene. The CDR3 runs to 17 residues. CDR3 amino acids: CTSSQDTSGRISNEQFF. The CDR3 DNA follows: TGCACCAGCAGCCAAGACACTAGCGGGAGGATCTCCAATGAGCAGTTCTTC.

The rearrangement uses TRBV9 and TRBJ1-1, with 8 bases identical to TRBD1. Looked up from germline, CDR1 is SGDLS and CDR2 is YYNGEE. The length of the CDR3 is 16 residues. V shed 4 bases and J 0 bases; nucleotides not matched to a gene: 8. CDR3 sequence (DNA): TGTGCCAGCAGCCCCACCGGACAGGGCGTGAACACTGAAGCTTTCTTT. It translates to CASSPTGQGVNTEAFF.

This clone was picked up one time. The V call is TRBV10-3, the J call TRBJ2-4, with TRBD2 as a possible D gene (6 bases). Between the trimmed V and J ends, which lost 0 bases and 8 bases, there was a span of 11 bases. There are 14 residues in the CDR3. Germline V gene data show CDR1 as ENHRY and CDR2 as SYGVKD. The CDR3 sequence: CAISESVGGDIQYF. In nucleotides, the CDR3 is TGTGCCATCAGTGAGTCGGTGGGGGGAGACATTCAGTACTTC.

The chain employs TRBV6-5 and TRBJ2-1, with TRBD2 identical over 9 bases. The CDR3 is made up of 15 amino acids. V shed 5 bases and J 8 bases; nucleotides not matched to a gene: 10. CDR1 and CDR2 (germline): MNHEY, SVGAGI. The CDR3 region is CASSTPGLASDEQFF. For the CDR3, the DNA is TGTGCCAGCAGTACTCCCGGACTAGCGAGCGATGAGCAGTTCTTC.